This T cell receptor (beta chain) was recovered during a study of T-cell memory formation after mild COVID-19. For the study at large: Most TCR clusters belonged to a single donor.

Findings and limits, study-wide: Among contracting clones, CD4+ were mainly CM/EM and CD8+ enriched in EMRA. Later expanders leaned toward CD4+, whereas clones contracting from day 15 to 85 were balanced CD4/CD8.

Notes on this clonotype: As yet, its antigen is unknown.

V dropped 6 bases and J dropped 8; count of bases not matched to a gene: 11. The CDR3 is 14 residues long. Using constant-segment primers, 5'RACE produced TCR alpha and TCR beta cDNA libraries carrying sample barcodes and UMIs. TCRdb passed the 5' RACE reads through MiXCR, listing each CDR3 protein once. The sample lists 250,000 to 350,000 distinct CDR3 sequences; around 15% were seen once. The sequencing input was PBMCs or a T cell subset sorted from them (not recorded which). This TCR derives from a man younger than 35 who had mild COVID-19 (a few samples of this study predate the infection). Cell type and time point are not known. J is TRBJ1-2 and V is TRBV12-3 or TRBV12-4, with 8 positions matching TRBD1. CDR3: CASSKTDRAGGYTF. As DNA, the CDR3 is TGTGCCAGCAGCAAGACGGACAGGGCCGGCGGCTACACCTTC.